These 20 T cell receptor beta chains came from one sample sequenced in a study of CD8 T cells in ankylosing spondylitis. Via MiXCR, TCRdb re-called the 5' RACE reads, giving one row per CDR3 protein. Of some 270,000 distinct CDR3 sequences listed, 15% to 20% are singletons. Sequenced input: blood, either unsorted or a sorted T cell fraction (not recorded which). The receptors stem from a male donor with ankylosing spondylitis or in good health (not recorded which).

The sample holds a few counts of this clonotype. The CDR3 coding sequence is TGTGCCAGCAGCTTGGGTGCCGGGACAGGGGAAGATACGCAGTATTTT. Protein sequence: CASSLGAGTGEDTQYF. The chain uses TRBV5-6 and TRBJ2-3, with 10 bases lining up with TRBD1. Looked up from germline, CDR1 is SGHDT and CDR2 is YYEEEE. Losses at the gene ends were 0 bases for V and 5 bases for J; bases not matched to a gene: 6. The CDR3 contains 16 residues. Supplemented by reference TRBV5-6 and TRBJ2-3, the full variable domain reads DAGVTQSPTHLIKTRGQQVTLRCSPKSGHDTVSWYQQALGQGPQFIFQYYEEEERQRGNFPDRFSGHQFPNYSSELNVNALLLGDSALYLCASSLGAGTGEDTQYFGPGTRLTVL.

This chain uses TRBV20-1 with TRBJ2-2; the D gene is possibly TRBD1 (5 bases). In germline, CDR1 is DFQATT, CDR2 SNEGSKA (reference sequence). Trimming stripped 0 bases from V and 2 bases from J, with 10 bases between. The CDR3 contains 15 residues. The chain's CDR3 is CSARDLDTNTGELFF. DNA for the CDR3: TGCAGTGCTAGAGATTTGGACACAAACACCGGGGAGCTGTTTTTT.

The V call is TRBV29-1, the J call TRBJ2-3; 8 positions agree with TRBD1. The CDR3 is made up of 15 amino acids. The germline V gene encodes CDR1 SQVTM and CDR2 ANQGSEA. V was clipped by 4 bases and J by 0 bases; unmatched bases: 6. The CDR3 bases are TGCAGCGTTGGGGGACAGGAGCCTAGCACAGATACGCAGTATTTT. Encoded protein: CSVGGQEPSTDTQYF.

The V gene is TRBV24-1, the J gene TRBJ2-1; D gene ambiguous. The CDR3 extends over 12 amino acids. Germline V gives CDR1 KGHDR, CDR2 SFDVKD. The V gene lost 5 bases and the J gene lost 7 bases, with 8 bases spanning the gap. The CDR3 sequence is CATSVLENEQFF. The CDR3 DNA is TGTGCCACCAGTGTGCTAGAGAATGAGCAGTTCTTC.

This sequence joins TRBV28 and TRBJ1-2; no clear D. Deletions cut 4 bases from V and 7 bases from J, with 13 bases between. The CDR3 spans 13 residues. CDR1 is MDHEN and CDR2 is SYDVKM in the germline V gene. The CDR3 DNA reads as TGTGCCAGCAGTTATAAACATGGGTCTGGCTACACCTTC. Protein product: CASSYKHGSGYTF.

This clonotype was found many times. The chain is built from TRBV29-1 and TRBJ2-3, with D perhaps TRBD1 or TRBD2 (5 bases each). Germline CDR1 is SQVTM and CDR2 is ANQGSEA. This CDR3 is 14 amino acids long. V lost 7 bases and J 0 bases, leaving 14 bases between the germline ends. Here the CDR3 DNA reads TGCAGCGGAGGCCGGGGACCCAGCACAGATACGCAGTATTTT. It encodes CSGGRGPSTDTQYF.

The CDR3 DNA sequence: TGCGCCAGCAGCCATTCTCCCTTAGCGGAAGGGCACCCCGGGGAGCTGTTTTTT. It codes for CASSHSPLAEGHPGELFF. This chain connects TRBV4-3 to TRBJ2-2; D perhaps matches TRBD2 (6 bases). Trimming removed 3 bases from V and 6 bases from J, with 23 bases in between. Per germline, CDR1 LGHNA and CDR2 YSLEER. The CDR3 is made up of 18 amino acids.

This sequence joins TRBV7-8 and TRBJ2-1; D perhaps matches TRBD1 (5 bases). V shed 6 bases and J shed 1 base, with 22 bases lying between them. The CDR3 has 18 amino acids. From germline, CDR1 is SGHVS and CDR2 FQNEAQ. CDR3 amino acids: CASRGVVVSVKSYNEQFF. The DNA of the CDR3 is TGTGCCAGCAGAGGGGTTGTGGTTTCCGTTAAATCCTACAATGAGCAGTTCTTC.

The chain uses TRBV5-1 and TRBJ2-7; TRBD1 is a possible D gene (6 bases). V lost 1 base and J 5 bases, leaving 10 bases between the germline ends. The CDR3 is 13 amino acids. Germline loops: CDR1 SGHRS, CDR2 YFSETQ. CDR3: CASSLRQANEQYF. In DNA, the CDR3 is TGCGCCAGCAGCTTGCGACAGGCAAACGAGCAGTACTTC.

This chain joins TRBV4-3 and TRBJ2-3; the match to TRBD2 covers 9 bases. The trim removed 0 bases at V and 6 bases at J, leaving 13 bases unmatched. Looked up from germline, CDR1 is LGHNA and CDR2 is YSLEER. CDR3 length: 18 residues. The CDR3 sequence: CASSQEIYSGSGADTQYF. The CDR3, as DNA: TGCGCCAGCAGCCAAGAGATCTATAGCGGGAGCGGGGCTGATACGCAGTATTTT.

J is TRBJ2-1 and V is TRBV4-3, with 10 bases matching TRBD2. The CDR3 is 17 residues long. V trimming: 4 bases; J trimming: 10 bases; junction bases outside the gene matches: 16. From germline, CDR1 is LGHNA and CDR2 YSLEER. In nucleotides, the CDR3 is TGCGCCAGCAGCCCCGAGGTAGGGCTAGCGGGAGTAGGAGAGCAGTTCTTC. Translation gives CASSPEVGLAGVGEQFF.

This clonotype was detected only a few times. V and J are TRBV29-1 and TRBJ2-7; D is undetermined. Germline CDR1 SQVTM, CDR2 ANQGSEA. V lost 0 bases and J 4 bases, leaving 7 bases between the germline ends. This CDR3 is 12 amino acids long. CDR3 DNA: TGCAGCGTTGAAGATGTCCCTTACGAGCAGTACTTC. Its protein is CSVEDVPYEQYF.

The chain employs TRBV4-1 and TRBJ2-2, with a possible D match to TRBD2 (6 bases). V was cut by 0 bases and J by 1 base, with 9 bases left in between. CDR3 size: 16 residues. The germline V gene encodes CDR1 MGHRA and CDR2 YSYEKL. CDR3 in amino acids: CASSQEGGGNTGELFF. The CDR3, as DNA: TGCGCCAGCAGCCAAGAGGGGGGAGGGAACACCGGGGAGCTGTTTTTT.

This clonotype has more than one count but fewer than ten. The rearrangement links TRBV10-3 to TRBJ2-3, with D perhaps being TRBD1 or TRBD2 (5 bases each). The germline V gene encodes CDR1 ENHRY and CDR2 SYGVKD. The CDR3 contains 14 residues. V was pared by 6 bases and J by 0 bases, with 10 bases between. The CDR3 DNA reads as TGTGCCATCAGCGCCTGGGACAGCACAGATACGCAGTATTTT. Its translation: CAISAWDSTDTQYF.

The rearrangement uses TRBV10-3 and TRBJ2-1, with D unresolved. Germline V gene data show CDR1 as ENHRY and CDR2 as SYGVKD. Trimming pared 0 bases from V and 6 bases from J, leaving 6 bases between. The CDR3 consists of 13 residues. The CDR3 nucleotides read TGTGCCATCAGTGAGTCTACCCCCAATGAGCAGTTCTTC. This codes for CAISESTPNEQFF.

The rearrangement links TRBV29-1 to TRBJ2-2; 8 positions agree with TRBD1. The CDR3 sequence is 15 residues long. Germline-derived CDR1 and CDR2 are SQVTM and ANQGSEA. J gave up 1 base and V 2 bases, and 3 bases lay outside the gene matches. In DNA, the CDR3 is TGCAGCGTTGAATCGGACAGGGAGAACACCGGGGAGCTGTTTTTT. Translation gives CSVESDRENTGELFF.

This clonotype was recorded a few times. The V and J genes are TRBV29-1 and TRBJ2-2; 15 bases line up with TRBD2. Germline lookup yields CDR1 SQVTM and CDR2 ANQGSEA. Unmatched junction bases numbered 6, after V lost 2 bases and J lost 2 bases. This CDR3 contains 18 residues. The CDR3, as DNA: TGCAGCGTTGAAACTTTGGGACTAGCGGGAGGTAACACCGGGGAGCTGTTTTTT. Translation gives CSVETLGLAGGNTGELFF.

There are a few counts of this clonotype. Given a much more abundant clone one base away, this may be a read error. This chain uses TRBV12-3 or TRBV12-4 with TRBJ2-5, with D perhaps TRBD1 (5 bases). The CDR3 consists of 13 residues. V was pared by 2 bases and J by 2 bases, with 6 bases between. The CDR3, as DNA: TGTGCCAGCAGTTTATACAGGCAAGAGACCCAGTACTTC. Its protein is CASSLYRQETQYF.

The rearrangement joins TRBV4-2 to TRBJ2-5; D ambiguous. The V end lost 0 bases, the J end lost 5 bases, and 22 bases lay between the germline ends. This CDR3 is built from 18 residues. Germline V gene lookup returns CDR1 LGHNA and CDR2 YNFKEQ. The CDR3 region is CASSQDAFGSAVWETQYF. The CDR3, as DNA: TGTGCCAGCAGCCAAGACGCATTCGGCTCGGCGGTCTGGGAGACCCAGTACTTC.

The chain's CDR3 is CASSQVAGASDEQFF. The CDR3 coding sequence is TGTGCCAGCAGCCAAGTAGCGGGAGCTTCGGATGAGCAGTTCTTC. This chain joins TRBV3-1 and TRBJ2-1; 9 bases agree with TRBD2. Germline V gives CDR1 LGHDT, CDR2 YNNKEL (reference sequence). CDR3 length equals 15 residues. The ends lost 1 base at V and 8 bases at J; junction bases unmatched: 6.